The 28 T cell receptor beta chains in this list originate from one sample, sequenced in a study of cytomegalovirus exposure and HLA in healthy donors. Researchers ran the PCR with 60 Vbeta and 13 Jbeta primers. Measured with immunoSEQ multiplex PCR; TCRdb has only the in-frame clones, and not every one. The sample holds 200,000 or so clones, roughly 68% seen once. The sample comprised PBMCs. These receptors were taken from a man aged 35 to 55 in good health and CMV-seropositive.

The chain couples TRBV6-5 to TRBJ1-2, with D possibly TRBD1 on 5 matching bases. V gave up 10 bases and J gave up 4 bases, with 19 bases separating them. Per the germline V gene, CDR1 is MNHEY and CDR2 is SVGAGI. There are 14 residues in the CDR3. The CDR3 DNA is TGTGCCACTTTCACATGGGGGGAGGCCTATGGCTACACCTTC. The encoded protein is CATFTWGEAYGYTF.

The DNA for the CDR3 is TGTGCCAGCACGGGGGGGCGAGGTGAAAAACTGTTTTTT. This sequence encodes CASTGGRGEKLFF. V and J are TRBV27 and TRBJ1-4; maybe TRBD1 (6 bases). Germline CDR1 MNHEY, CDR2 SMNVEV (reference sequence). V shed 7 bases and J shed 7 bases, with 13 bases lying between them. The CDR3 loop spans 13 amino acids.

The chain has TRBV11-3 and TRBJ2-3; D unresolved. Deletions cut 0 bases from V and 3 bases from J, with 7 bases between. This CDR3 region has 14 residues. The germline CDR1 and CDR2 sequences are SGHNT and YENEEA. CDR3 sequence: CASSLDRVTDTQYF. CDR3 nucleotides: TGTGCCAGCAGCTTAGATCGAGTGACAGATACGCAGTATTTT. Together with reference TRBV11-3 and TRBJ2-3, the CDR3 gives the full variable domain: EAGVVQSPRYKIIEKKQPVAFWCNPISGHNTLYWYLQNLGQGPELLIRYENEEAVDDSQLPKDRFSAERLKGVDSTLKIQPAELGDSAVYLCASSLDRVTDTQYFGPGTRLTVL.

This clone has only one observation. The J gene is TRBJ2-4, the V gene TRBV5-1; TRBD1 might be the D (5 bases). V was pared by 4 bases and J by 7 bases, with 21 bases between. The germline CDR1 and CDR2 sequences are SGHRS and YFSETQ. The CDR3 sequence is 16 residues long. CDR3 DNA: TGCGCCAGCAGCCCCACGGGCCCCAGGGCAGGGAACATTCAGTACTTC. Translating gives CASSPTGPRAGNIQYF.

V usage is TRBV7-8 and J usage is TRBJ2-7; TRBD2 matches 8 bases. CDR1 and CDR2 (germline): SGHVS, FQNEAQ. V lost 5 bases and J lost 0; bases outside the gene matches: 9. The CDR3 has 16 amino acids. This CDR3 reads CASSRGGVAYSYEQYF. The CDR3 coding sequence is TGTGCCAGCAGCCGGGGGGGGGTCGCTTACTCCTACGAGCAGTACTTC. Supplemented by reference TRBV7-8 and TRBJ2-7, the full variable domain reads GAGVSQSPRYKVAKRGQDVALRCDPISGHVSLFWYQQALGQGPEFLTYFQNEAQLDKSGLPSDRFFAERPEGSVSTLKIQRTQQEDSAVYLCASSRGGVAYSYEQYFGPGTRLTVT.

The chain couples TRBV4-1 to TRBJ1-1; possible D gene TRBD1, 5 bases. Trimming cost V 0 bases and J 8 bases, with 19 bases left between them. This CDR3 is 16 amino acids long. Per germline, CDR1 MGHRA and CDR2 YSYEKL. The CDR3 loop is CASSQDNPKGILEAFF. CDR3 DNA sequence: TGCGCCAGCAGCCAAGATAACCCTAAGGGGATCCTAGAAGCTTTCTTT.

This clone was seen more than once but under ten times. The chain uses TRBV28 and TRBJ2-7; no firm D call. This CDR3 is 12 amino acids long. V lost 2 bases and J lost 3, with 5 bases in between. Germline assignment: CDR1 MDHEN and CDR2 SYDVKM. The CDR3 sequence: CASSLPGYEQYF. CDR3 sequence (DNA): TGTGCCAGCAGTTTACCGGGCTACGAGCAGTACTTC. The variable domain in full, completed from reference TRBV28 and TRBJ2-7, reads DVKVTQSSRYLVKRTGEKVFLECVQDMDHENMFWYRQDPGLGLRLIYFSYDVKMKEKGDIPEGYSVSREKKERFSLILESASTNQTSMYLCASSLPGYEQYFGPGTRLTVT.

CDR3 bases: TGTGCCAGTAGTCCCCGGTGGGACACCGAGTACCAAGAGACCCAGTACTTC. It codes for CASSPRWDTEYQETQYF. The chain combines TRBV19 with TRBJ2-5; D may be TRBD1 (6 bases). Per germline, CDR1 LNHDA and CDR2 SQIVND (reference sequence). CDR3 size: 17 residues. Trimming left V 5 bases short and J 0 bases short, with 19 bases between.

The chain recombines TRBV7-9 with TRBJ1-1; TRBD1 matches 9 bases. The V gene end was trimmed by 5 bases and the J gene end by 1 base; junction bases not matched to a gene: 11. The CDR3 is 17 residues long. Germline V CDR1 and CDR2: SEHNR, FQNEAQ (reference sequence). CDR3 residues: CASSPKSTTGGNTEAFF. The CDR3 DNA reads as TGTGCCAGCAGCCCAAAATCTACGACAGGGGGGAACACTGAAGCTTTCTTT.

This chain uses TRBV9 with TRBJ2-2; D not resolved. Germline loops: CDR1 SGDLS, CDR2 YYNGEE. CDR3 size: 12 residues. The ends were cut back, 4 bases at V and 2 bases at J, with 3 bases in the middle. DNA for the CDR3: TGTGCCAGCAGCCCTAACACCGGGGAGCTGTTTTTT. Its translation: CASSPNTGELFF.

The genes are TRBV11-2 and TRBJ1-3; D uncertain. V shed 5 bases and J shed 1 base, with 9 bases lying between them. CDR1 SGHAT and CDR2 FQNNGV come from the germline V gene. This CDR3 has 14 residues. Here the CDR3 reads CASSPTVSGNTIYF. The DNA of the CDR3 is TGTGCCAGCAGCCCTACAGTTTCTGGAAACACCATATATTTT.

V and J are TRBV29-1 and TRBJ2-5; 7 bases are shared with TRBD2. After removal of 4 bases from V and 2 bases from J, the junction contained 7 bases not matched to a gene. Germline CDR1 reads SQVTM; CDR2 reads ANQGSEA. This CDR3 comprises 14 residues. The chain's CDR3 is CSVGRGSGQETQYF. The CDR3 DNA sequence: TGCAGCGTTGGCCGCGGTAGCGGGCAAGAGACCCAGTACTTC. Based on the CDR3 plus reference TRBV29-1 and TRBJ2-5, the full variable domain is SAVISQKPSRDICQRGTSLTIQCQVDSQVTMMFWYRQQPGQSLTLIATANQGSEATYESGFVIDKFPISRPNLTFSTLTVSNMSPEDSSIYLCSVGRGSGQETQYFGPGTRLLVL.

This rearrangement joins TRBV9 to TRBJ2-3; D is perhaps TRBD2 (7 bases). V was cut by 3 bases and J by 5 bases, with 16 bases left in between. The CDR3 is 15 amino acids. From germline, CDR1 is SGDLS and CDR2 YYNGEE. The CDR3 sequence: CASSAWGGGGDTQYF. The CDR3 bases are TGTGCCAGCAGCGCTTGGGGAGGGGGGGGAGATACGCAGTATTTT.

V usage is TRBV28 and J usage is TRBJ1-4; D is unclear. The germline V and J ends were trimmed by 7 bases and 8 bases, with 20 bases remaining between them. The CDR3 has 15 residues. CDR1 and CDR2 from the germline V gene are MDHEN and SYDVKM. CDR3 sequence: CASTQSMVQEEKLFF. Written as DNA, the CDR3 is TGTGCCAGCACCCAATCAATGGTTCAGGAAGAAAAACTGTTTTTT. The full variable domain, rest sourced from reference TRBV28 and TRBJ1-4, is DVKVTQSSRYLVKRTGEKVFLECVQDMDHENMFWYRQDPGLGLRLIYFSYDVKMKEKGDIPEGYSVSREKKERFSLILESASTNQTSMYLCASTQSMVQEEKLFFGSGTQLSVL.

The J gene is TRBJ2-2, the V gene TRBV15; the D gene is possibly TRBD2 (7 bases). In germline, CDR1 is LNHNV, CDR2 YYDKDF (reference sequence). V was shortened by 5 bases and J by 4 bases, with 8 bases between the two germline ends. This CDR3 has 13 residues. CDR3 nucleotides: TGTGCCACCAGCCGGGGGGCCACCGGGGAGCTGTTTTTT. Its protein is CATSRGATGELFF.

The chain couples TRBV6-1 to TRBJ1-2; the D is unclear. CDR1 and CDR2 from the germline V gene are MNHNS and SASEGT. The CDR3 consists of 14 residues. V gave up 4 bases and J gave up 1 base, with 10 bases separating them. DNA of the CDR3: TGTGCCAGCAGTGTTGGAGCGGTTAACTATGGCTACACCTTC. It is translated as CASSVGAVNYGYTF.

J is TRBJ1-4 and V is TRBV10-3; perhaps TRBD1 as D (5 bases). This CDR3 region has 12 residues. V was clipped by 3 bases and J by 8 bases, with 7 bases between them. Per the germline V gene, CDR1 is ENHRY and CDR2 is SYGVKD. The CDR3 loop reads CAISDNREKLFF. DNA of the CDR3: TGTGCCATCAGTGATAACAGGGAAAAACTGTTTTTT.

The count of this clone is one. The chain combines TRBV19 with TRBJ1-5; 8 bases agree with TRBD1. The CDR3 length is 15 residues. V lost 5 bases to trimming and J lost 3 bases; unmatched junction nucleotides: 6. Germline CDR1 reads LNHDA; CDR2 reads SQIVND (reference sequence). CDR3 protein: CASSPRQGNNQPQHF. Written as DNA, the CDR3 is TGTGCCAGTAGTCCTAGACAGGGGAACAATCAGCCCCAGCATTTT.

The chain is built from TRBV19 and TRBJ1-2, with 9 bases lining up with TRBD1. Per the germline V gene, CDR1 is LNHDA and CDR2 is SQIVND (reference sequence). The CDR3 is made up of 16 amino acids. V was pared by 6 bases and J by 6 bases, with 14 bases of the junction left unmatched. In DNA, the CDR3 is TGTGCCAGTAGATCCCGGGGGGAGACAGGGGGTCATGGCTACACCTTC. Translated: CASRSRGETGGHGYTF.

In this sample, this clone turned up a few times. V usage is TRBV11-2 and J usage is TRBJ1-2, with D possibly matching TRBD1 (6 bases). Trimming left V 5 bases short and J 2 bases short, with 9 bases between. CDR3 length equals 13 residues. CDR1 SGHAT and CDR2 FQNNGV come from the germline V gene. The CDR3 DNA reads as TGTGCCAGCAGCCCACAGGGAAACTATGGCTACACCTTC. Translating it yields CASSPQGNYGYTF.

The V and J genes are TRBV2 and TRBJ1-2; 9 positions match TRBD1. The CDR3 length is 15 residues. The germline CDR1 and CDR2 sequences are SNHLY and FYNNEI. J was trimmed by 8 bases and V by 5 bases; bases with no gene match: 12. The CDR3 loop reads CASSYITGGIQGYTF. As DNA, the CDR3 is TGTGCCAGCAGTTATATAACAGGGGGCATCCAAGGCTACACCTTC.

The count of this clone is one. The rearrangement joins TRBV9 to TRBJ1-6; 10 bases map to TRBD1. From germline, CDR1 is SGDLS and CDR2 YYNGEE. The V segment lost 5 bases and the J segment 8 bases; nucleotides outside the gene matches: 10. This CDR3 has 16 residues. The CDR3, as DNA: TGTGCCAGCAGGGGACAGGGGAAATCGAGGGATTCACCCCTCCACTTT. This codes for CASRGQGKSRDSPLHF.

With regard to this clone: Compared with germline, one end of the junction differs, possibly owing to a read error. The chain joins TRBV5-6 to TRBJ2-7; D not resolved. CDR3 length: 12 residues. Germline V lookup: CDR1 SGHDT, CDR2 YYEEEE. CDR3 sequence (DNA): TGTGCCAGCAGCTTGGGTCGGTTTGATTTGAACTTC. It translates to CASSLGRFDLNF.

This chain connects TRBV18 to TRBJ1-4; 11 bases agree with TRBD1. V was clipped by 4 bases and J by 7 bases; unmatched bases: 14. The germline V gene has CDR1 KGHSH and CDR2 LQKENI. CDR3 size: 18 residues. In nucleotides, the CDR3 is TGTGCCAGCTCACACACTTCGGACAGGGGGCAAGGTAGTGAAAAACTGTTTTTT. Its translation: CASSHTSDRGQGSEKLFF.

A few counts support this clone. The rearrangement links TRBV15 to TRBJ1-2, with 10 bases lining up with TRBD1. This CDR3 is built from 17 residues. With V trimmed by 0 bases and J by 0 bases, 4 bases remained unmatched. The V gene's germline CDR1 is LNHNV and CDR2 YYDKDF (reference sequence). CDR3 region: CATSRDRGTGANYGYTF. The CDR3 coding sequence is TGTGCCACCAGCAGAGATCGGGGGACAGGGGCTAACTATGGCTACACCTTC.

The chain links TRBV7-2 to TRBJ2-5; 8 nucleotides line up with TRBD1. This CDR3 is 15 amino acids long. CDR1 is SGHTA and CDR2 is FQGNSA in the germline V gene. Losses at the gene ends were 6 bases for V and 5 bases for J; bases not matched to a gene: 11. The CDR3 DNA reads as TGTGCCAGCAGTTCCCCTCAGGGGGCGCGTGAGACCCAGTACTTC. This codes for CASSSPQGARETQYF. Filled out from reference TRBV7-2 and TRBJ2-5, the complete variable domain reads GAGVSQSPSNKVTEKGKDVELRCDPISGHTALYWYRQSLGQGLEFLIYFQGNSAPDKSGLPSDRFSAERTGGSVSTLTIQRTQQEDSAVYLCASSSPQGARETQYFGPGTRLLVL.

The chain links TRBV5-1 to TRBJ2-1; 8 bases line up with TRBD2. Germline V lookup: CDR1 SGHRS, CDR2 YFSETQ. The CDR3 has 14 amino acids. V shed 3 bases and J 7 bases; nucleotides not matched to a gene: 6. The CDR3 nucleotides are TGCGCCAGCAGCTGGGGGACTAGTTCTAATGAGCAGTTCTTC. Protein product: CASSWGTSSNEQFF.

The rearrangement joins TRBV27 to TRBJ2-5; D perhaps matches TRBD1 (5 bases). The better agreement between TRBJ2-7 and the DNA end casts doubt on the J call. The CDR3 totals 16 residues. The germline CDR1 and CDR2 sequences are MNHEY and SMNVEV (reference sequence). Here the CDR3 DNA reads TGTGCCAGCAGCCCATCACTGGGCAGGGTCACCTACGAGCAGTACTTC. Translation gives CASSPSLGRVTYEQYF.